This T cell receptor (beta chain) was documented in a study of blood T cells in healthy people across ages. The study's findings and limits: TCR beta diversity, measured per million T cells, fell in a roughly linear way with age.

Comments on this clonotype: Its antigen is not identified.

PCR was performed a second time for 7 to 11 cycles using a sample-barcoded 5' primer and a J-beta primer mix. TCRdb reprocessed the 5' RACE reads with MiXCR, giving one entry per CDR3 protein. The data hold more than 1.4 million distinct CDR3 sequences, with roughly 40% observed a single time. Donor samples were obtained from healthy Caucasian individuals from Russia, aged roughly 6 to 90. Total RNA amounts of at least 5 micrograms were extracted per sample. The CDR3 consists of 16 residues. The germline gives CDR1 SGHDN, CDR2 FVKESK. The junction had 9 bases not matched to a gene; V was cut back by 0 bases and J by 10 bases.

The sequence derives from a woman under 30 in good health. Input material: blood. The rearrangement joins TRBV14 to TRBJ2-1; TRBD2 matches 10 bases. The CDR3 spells CASSQEIPSGSGEQFF. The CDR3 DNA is TGTGCCAGCAGCCAAGAAATTCCTAGCGGGAGTGGCGAGCAGTTCTTC. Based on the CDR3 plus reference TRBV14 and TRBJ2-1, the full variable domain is EAGVTQFPSHSVIEKGQTVTLRCDPISGHDNLYWYRRVMGKEIKFLLHFVKESKQDESGMPNNRFLAERTGGTYSTLKVQPAELEDSGVYFCASSQEIPSGSGEQFFGPGTRLTVL.